This T cell receptor (beta chain) is drawn from a study of PD-1 blockade in classical Hodgkin lymphoma. Study summary: Every 2 weeks, patients had 3 mg/kg nivolumab intravenously. Study-wide findings and caveats: Complete responders matched newly diagnosed patients in baseline diversity.

The patients all showed relapse after autologous stem cell transplantation, while their brentuximab vedotin exposure varied. Responses achieved at best were complete response, partial response or progressive disease. This clone was recorded only once. Its antigen is currently unknown. CDR3 length: 13 amino acids. Germline V lookup: CDR1 SGDLS, CDR2 YYNGEE. V gave up 5 bases and J gave up 2 bases, with 9 bases separating them. Libraries were prepared by immunoSEQ multiplex PCR; TCRdb keeps only in-frame clonotypes and omits some of them. The sample carries 20,000 to 30,000 clones, around 70% recorded once.

This TCR was sampled from a human donor with classical Hodgkin lymphoma. The material was peripheral blood mononuclear cells (PBMCs), obtained at baseline. V usage is TRBV9 and J usage is TRBJ2-3, with D hard to call. The CDR3 loop is CASRGPNTDTQYF. The CDR3 DNA is TGTGCCAGCAGAGGCCCAAACACAGATACGCAGTATTTT. Variable domain in full (rest from reference TRBV9 and TRBJ2-3): DSGVTQTPKHLITATGQRVTLRCSPRSGDLSVYWYQQSLDQGLQFLIQYYNGEERAKGNILERFSAQQFPDLHSELNLSSLELGDSALYFCASRGPNTDTQYFGPGTRLTVL.